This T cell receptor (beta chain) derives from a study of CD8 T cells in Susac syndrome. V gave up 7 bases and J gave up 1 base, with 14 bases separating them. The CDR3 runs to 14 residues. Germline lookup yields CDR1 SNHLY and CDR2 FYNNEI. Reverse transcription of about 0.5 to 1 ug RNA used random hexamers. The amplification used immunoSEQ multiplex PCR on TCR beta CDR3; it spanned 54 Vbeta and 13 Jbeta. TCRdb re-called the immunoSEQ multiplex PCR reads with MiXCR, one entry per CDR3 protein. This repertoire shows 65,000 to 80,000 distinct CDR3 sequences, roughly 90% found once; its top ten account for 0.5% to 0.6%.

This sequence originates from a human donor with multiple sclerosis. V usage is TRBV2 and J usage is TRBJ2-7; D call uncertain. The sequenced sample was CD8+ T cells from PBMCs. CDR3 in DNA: TGTGCCAGCACGGAGACCCCCCCTTCCTACGAGCAGTACTTC. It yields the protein CASTETPPSYEQYF. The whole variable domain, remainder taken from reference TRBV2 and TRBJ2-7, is EPEVTQTPSHQVTQMGQEVILRCVPISNHLYFYWYRQILGQKVEFLVSFYNNEISEKSEIFDDQFSVERPDGSNFTLKIRSTKLEDSAMYFCASTETPPSYEQYFGPGTRLTVT.